These 6 T cell receptor beta chains share one sample of origin, sequenced in a study of T-cell memory formation after mild COVID-19. TCRdb re-called the 5' RACE reads through MiXCR, storing one row per CDR3 protein. The sample has approximately 400,000 distinct CDR3 sequences, 20% to 25% seen once. The sequencing sample was made of PBMCs or a T cell subset sorted from them (not recorded which). The receptors here all came from an adult woman who had mild COVID-19 (a few samples of this study predate the infection). Cell type and time point are not known.

This clonotype was observed many times. This chain uses TRBV5-1 with TRBJ2-1; either TRBD1 or TRBD2 may supply D (5 bases each). Germline loops: CDR1 SGHRS, CDR2 YFSETQ. The CDR3 contains 13 residues. Trimming left V 5 bases short and J 5 bases short, with 11 bases between. The CDR3 region is CASRLRGDNEQFF. The CDR3 nucleotides read TGCGCCAGCAGATTAAGGGGAGACAATGAGCAGTTCTTC. Full variable domain (outside the CDR3, taken from reference TRBV5-1 and TRBJ2-1): KAGVTQTPRYLIKTRGQQVTLSCSPISGHRSVSWYQQTPGQGLQFLFEYFSETQRNKGNFPGRFSGRQFSNSRSEMNVSTLELGDSALYLCASRLRGDNEQFFGPGTRLTVL.

The chain recombines TRBV15 with TRBJ2-1; 16 nucleotides align to TRBD2. The CDR3 extends over 19 amino acids. V was clipped by 2 bases and J by 5 bases; unmatched bases: 9. Germline CDR1 is LNHNV and CDR2 is YYDKDF (reference sequence). CDR3 region: CATSRPYAGTSGRDNEQFF. CDR3 bases: TGTGCCACCAGCAGACCATACGCCGGGACTAGCGGGAGGGACAATGAGCAGTTCTTC.

The chain carries TRBV12-3 or TRBV12-4 and TRBJ1-2; 9 bases align to TRBD1. The length of the CDR3 is 15 residues. Losses at the gene ends were 3 bases for V and 6 bases for J; bases not matched to a gene: 8. The CDR3 DNA is TGTGCCAGCAGTTTTGTGCAGACAGGGGGTAATGGCTACACCTTC. It translates to CASSFVQTGGNGYTF.

This clonotype was recorded a few times. V usage is TRBV6-2 or TRBV6-3 and J usage is TRBJ2-7; D is undetermined. The CDR3 totals 14 residues. Germline-derived CDR1 and CDR2 are MNHEY and SVGEGT. Trimming took off 5 bases at V and 0 bases at J, with 11 bases between the two ends. CDR3 in DNA: TGTGCCAGCAGTACCCTCGCGGCCTCCTACGAGCAGTACTTC. It translates to CASSTLAASYEQYF.

This sequence joins TRBV5-1 and TRBJ1-1, with unresolved D. The CDR3 is 13 amino acids. CDR1 and CDR2 from the germline V gene are SGHRS and YFSETQ. V lost 4 bases and J lost 7, with 14 bases in between. The CDR3 here is CASSPPRPGEAFF. The CDR3 DNA is TGCGCCAGCAGCCCCCCTCGACCGGGTGAAGCTTTCTTT.

V gene TRBV2 combines with J gene TRBJ1-4; no reliable D call. Germline V gene sequence: CDR1 SNHLY, CDR2 FYNNEI. The CDR3 is 14 amino acids. The germline V and J ends were trimmed by 6 bases and 5 bases, with 13 bases remaining between them. The CDR3 region has the DNA TGTGCCAGCAGGTGGGGTCTCAGGAATGAAAAACTGTTTTTT. This sequence encodes CASRWGLRNEKLFF.